This entry lists 13 T cell receptor beta chains sequenced from one sample in a study of T cell changes during pregnancy in multiple sclerosis (dated by TCRdb to 2018 to 2020). Library prep was done by the immunoSEQ multiplex PCR assay. In TCRdb, the immuneACCESS table is reduced to in-frame sequences with V and J assigned. These tables do not hold every clone; where another copy was compared, an unresolved V gene accounts for under half, and the others remain unexplained. The sample table contains fewer than 30,000 clones; only one count was recorded for around nine tenths of them. 8% to 10% of the sample is taken by the ten largest. This sample comprised CD8+ T cells from peripheral blood mononuclear cells, obtained in the third trimester of pregnancy. The receptors come from a female donor in good health, enrolled as a control in a pregnancy study.

V gene TRBV10-3 combines with J gene TRBJ2-7, with D unclear. The CDR3 sequence is 13 residues long. V lost 3 bases and J lost 2, with 8 bases in between. CDR1 is ENHRY and CDR2 is SYGVKD in the germline V gene. The CDR3 sequence is CAISEGRPYEQYF. CDR3 in DNA: TGTGCCATCAGTGAAGGCAGGCCCTACGAGCAGTACTTC.

V usage is TRBV4-1 and J usage is TRBJ2-3; D remains unclear. Trimming took off 0 bases at V and 2 bases at J, with 6 bases between the two ends. CDR1 is MGHRA, CDR2 YSYEKL, per germline. CDR3 length equals 14 residues. Here the CDR3 reads CASSQDRNTDTQYF. DNA of the CDR3: TGCGCCAGCAGCCAAGACAGAAACACAGATACGCAGTATTTT.

CDR3 in amino acids: CASSHRLAGVDNEQFF. CDR3 DNA: TGTGCCAGCAGTCATAGACTAGCGGGAGTTGATAATGAGCAGTTCTTC. The chain links TRBV2 to TRBJ2-1; 12 positions match TRBD2. Germline CDR1 reads SNHLY; CDR2 reads FYNNEI. V shed 5 bases, J shed 7 bases, and the junction held 9 bases outside the gene matches. The CDR3 runs 16 residues.

The rearrangement joins TRBV7-9 to TRBJ1-1; 9 nucleotides agree with TRBD1. Germline CDR1 reads SEHNR; CDR2 reads FQNEAQ (reference sequence). V was pared by 6 bases and J by 5 bases, with 7 bases of the junction left unmatched. CDR3 length: 14 residues. The CDR3 nucleotides read TGTGCCAGCAGGCCGACAGGGGGTCGGACTGAAGCTTTCTTT. It specifies CASRPTGGRTEAFF.

This clone was detected only once. The chain joins TRBV7-3 to TRBJ1-6; 8 bases map to TRBD1. Germline assignment: CDR1 SGHTA and CDR2 FQGTGA. The CDR3 has 15 amino acids. V dropped 3 bases and J dropped 10; count of bases not matched to a gene: 8. CDR3 sequence (DNA): TGTGCCAGCAGCTTTTCGTCAGGGGGCGGGTCACCCCTCCACTTT. This sequence encodes CASSFSSGGGSPLHF.

This chain links TRBV7-9 with TRBJ2-1; 12 bases fit TRBD2. Germline-derived CDR1 and CDR2 are SEHNR and FQNEAQ (reference sequence). Losses at the gene ends were 5 bases for V and 6 bases for J; bases not matched to a gene: 8. This CDR3 spans 16 amino acids. The CDR3 here is CASSPPTSGGGNEQFF. The CDR3, as DNA: TGTGCCAGCAGCCCTCCGACTAGCGGGGGAGGCAATGAGCAGTTCTTC. The full variable domain, in which reference TRBV7-9 and TRBJ2-1 provide the parts outside the CDR3, is DTGVSQNPRHKITKRGQNVTFRCDPISEHNRLYWYRQTLGQGPEFLTYFQNEAQLEKSRLLSDRFSAERPKGSFSTLEIQRTEQGDSAMYLCASSPPTSGGGNEQFFGPGTRLTVL.

The CDR3 nucleotides read TGTGCCATCAGTGATCTGCAGGGGGCGCACACTGAAGCTTTCTTT. Protein sequence: CAISDLQGAHTEAFF. The rearrangement uses TRBV10-3 and TRBJ1-1, with 8 nucleotides matching TRBD1. From germline, CDR1 is ENHRY and CDR2 SYGVKD. The junction had 6 bases not matched to a gene; V was cut back by 3 bases and J by 3 bases. This CDR3 comprises 15 residues.

The chain is built from TRBV27 and TRBJ1-5; D ambiguous. Per the germline V gene, CDR1 is MNHEY and CDR2 is SMNVEV (reference sequence). The CDR3 length is 13 residues. The V gene lost 2 bases and the J gene lost 3 bases, with 5 bases spanning the gap. CDR3 in amino acids: CASSLGNNQPQHF. CDR3 nucleotide sequence: TGTGCCAGCAGTTTAGGCAACAATCAGCCCCAGCATTTT.

This chain links TRBV4-1 with TRBJ2-7, with 10 bases that match TRBD1. The length of the CDR3 is 16 residues. After removal of 4 bases from V and 3 bases from J, the junction contained 9 bases not matched to a gene. The germline gives CDR1 MGHRA, CDR2 YSYEKL. For the CDR3, the DNA is TGCGCCAGCAGCCTCATGGGACAGGGGAAATTCTACGAGCAGTACTTC. Translating gives CASSLMGQGKFYEQYF.

The chain has TRBV6-1 and TRBJ1-5; D not resolved. Germline-derived CDR1 and CDR2 are MNHNS and SASEGT. CDR3 length equals 15 residues. Between the trimmed V and J ends, which lost 2 bases and 0 bases, there was a span of 8 bases. The CDR3 bases are TGTGCCAGCAGTGAACCAGAATTTAGCAATCAGCCCCAGCATTTT. Translation gives CASSEPEFSNQPQHF.

The chain is built from TRBV6-5 and TRBJ2-7; a weak D match, TRBD2 (5 bases). The germline V gene encodes CDR1 MNHEY and CDR2 SVGAGI. The V end was cut by 6 bases, the J end by 0 bases, with 12 bases between. This CDR3 has 14 amino acids. The chain's CDR3 is CASSRAESSYEQYF. The CDR3 region has the DNA TGTGCCAGCAGCCGAGCGGAGAGCTCCTACGAGCAGTACTTC.

This rearrangement joins TRBV30 to TRBJ1-3; D is ambiguous. CDR3 length equals 15 residues. The V gene's germline CDR1 is GTSNPN and CDR2 SVGIG (reference sequence). V was pared by 2 bases and J by 4 bases, with 15 bases between. The CDR3 loop reads CAWSPSGSLGNTIYF. CDR3 sequence (DNA): TGTGCCTGGAGTCCCAGCGGGAGTCTCGGAAACACCATATATTTT.

This rearrangement joins TRBV30 to TRBJ2-7; 8 bases align to TRBD2. With 5 bases clipped from V and 5 bases from J, the junction kept 5 bases outside the gene matches. CDR1 GTSNPN and CDR2 SVGIG come from the germline V gene (reference sequence). The CDR3 extends over 12 amino acids. The DNA for the CDR3 is TGTGCCTGGGGGCTGACTAGCGACGAGCAGTACTTC. Its translation: CAWGLTSDEQYF.